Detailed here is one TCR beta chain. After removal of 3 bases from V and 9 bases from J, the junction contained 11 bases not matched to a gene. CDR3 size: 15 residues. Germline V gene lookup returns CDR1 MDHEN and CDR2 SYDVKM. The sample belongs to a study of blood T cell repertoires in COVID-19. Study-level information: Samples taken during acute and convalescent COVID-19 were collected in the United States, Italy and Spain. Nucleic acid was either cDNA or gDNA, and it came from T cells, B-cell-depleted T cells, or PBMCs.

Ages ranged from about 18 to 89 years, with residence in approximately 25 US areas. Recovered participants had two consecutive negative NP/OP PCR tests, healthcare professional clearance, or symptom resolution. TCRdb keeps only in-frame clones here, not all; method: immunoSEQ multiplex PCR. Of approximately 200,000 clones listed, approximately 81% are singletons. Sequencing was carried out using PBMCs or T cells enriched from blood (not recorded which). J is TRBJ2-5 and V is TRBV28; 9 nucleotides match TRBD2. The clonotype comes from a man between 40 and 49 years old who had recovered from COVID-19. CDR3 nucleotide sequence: TGTGCCAGCAGTTTGACTAGCGGCCCTTCAGGGGCCCAGTACTTC. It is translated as CASSLTSGPSGAQYF.